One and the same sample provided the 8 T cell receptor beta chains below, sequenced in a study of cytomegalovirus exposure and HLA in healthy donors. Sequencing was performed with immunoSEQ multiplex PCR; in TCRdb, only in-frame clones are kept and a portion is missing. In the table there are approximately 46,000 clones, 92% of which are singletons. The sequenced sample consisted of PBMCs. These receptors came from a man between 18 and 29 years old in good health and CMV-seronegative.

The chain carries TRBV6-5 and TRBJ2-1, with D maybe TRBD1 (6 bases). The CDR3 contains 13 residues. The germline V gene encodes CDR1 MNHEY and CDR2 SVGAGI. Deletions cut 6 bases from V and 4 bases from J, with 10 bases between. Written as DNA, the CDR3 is TGTGCCAGCAGCGTCACAGGGTACAATGAGCAGTTCTTC. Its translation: CASSVTGYNEQFF.

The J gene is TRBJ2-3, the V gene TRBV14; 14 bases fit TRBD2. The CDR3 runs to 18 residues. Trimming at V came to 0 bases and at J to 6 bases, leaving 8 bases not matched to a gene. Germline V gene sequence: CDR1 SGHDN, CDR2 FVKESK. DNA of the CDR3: TGTGCCAGCAGCCAAGATCCTAGACTAGCGGGAGGGATGGATACGCAGTATTTT. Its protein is CASSQDPRLAGGMDTQYF.

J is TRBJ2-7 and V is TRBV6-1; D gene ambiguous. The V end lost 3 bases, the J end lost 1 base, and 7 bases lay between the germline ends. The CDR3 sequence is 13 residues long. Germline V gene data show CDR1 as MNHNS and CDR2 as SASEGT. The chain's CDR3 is CASSEGASYEQYF. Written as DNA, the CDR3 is TGTGCCAGCAGTGAGGGCGCTTCCTACGAGCAGTACTTC.

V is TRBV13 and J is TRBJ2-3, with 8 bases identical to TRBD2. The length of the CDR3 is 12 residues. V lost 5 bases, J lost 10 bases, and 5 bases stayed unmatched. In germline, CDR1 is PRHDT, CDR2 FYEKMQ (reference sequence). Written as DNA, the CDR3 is TGTGCCAGCAGCCGGGGGGGGCTGGCGCAGTATTTT. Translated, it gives CASSRGGLAQYF.

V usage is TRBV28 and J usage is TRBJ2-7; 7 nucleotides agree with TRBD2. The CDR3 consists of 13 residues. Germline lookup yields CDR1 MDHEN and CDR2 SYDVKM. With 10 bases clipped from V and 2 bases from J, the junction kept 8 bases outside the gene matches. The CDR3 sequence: CATYGGGTYEQYF. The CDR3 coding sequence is TGTGCCACCTATGGGGGGGGAACCTACGAGCAGTACTTC.

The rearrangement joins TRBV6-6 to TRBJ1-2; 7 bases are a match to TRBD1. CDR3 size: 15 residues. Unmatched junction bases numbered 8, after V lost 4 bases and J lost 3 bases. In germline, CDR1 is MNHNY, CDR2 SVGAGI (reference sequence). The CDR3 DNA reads TGTGCCAGCAGTTCGCGACAGGGCCTAGACTATGGCTACACCTTC. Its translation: CASSSRQGLDYGYTF.

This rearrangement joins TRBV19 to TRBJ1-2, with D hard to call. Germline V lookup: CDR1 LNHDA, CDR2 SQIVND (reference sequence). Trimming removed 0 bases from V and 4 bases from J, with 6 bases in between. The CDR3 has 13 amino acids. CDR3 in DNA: TGTGCCAGTAGTATAGAATCGTCCTATGGCTACACCTTC. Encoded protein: CASSIESSYGYTF.

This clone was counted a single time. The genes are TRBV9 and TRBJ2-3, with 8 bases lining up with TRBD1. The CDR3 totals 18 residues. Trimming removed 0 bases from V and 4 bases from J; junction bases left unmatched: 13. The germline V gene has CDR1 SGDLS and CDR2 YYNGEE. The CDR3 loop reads CASSVATGRGRVADTQYF. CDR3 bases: TGTGCCAGCAGCGTAGCTACGGGCAGGGGGCGCGTCGCAGATACGCAGTATTTT. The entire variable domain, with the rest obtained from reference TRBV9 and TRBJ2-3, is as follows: DSGVTQTPKHLITATGQRVTLRCSPRSGDLSVYWYQQSLDQGLQFLIQYYNGEERAKGNILERFSAQQFPDLHSELNLSSLELGDSALYFCASSVATGRGRVADTQYFGPGTRLTVL.